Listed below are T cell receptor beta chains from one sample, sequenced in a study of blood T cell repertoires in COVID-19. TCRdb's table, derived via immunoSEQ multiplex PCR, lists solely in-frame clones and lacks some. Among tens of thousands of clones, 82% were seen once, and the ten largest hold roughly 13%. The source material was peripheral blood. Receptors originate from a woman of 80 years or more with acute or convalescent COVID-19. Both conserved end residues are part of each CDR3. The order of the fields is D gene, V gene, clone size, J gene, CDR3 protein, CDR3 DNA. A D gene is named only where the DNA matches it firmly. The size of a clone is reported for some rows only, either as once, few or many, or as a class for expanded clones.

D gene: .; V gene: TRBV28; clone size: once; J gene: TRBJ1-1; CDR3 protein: CASTPQGNTEAFF; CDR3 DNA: TGTGCCAGCACTCCCCAGGGGAACACTGAAGCTTTCTTT
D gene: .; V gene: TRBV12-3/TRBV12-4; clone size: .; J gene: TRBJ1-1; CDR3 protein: CASSSGGKTEAFF; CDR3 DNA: TGTGCCAGCAGTTCTGGGGGGAAAACTGAAGCTTTCTTT
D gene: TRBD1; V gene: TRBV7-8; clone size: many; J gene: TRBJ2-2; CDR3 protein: CASSPRTGGPLGTGELFF; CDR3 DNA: TGTGCCAGCAGCCCCCGGACAGGGGGCCCTTTGGGCACCGGGGAGCTGTTTTTT
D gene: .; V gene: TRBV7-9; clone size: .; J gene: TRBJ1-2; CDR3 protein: CASSLGRGNYGYTF; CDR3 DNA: TGTGCCAGCAGCTTAGGAAGGGGAAACTATGGCTACACCTTC
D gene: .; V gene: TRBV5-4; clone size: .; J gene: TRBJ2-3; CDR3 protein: CASSLGAASSTDTQYF; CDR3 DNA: TGTGCCAGCAGCCTTGGGGCAGCATCAAGCACAGATACGCAGTATTTT
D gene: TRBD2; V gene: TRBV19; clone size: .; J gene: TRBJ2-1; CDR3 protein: CASSKGLAGDEQFF; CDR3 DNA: TGTGCCAGTTCCAAGGGACTAGCGGGAGACGAGCAGTTCTTC
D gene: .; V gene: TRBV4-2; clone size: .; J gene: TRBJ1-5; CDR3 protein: CASSQGAQPQHF; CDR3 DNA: TGTGCCAGCAGCCAAGGGGCTCAGCCCCAGCATTTT
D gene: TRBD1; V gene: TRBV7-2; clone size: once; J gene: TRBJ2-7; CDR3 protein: CASSFLRGPKYEQYF; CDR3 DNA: TGTGCCAGCAGCTTCCTCAGGGGGCCGAAATACGAGCAGTACTTC
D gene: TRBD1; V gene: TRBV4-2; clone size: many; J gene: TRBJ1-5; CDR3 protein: CASSPEQGISNQPQHF; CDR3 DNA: TGTGCCAGCAGTCCTGAACAGGGGATTAGCAATCAGCCCCAGCATTTT
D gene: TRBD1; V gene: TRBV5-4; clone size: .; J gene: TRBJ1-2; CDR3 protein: CASSLGGDRPRGYTF; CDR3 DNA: TGTGCCAGCAGCTTGGGGGGGGACAGGCCTCGTGGCTACACCTTC
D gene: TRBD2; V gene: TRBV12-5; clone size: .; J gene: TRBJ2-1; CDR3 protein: CASGSARTSGSNGHEQFF; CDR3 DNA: TGTGCTAGTGGTTCCGCCCGGACTAGCGGGAGTAATGGGCATGAGCAGTTCTTC
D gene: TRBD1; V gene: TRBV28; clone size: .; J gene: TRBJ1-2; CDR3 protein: CASSLGDRGRSYGYTF; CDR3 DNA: TGTGCCAGCAGTTTGGGGGACAGGGGGCGCTCCTATGGCTACACCTTC
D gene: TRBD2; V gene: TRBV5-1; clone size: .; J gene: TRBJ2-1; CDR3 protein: CASSSGLVFYNEQFF; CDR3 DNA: TGCGCCAGCAGCTCTGGACTAGTTTTCTACAATGAGCAGTTCTTC
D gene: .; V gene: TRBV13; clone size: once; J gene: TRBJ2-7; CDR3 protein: CASSLGRGSVYEQYF; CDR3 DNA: TGTGCCAGCAGCTTAGGCCGGGGATCGGTCTACGAGCAGTACTTC
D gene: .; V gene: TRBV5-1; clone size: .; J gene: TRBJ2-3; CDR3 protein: CASSWGTPTDTQYF; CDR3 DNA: TGCGCCAGCAGCTGGGGGACACCCACAGATACGCAGTATTTT
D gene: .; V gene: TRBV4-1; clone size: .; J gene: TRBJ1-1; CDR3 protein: CASRPLGVTEAFF; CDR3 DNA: TGCGCCAGCAGACCTCTGGGAGTCACTGAAGCTTTCTTT
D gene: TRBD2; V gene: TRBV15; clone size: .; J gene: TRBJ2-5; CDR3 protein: CATSSWTSGKEETQYF; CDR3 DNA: TGTGCCACCAGCTCATGGACTAGCGGAAAGGAAGAGACCCAGTACTTC
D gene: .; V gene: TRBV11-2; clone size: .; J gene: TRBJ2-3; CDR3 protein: CASSLEARGDTQYF; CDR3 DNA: TGTGCCAGCAGCTTAGAAGCTCGGGGGGATACGCAGTATTTT
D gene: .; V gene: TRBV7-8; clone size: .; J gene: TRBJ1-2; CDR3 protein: CASSPVGYGYTF; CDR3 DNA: TGTGCCAGCAGCCCCGTCGGCTATGGCTACACCTTC
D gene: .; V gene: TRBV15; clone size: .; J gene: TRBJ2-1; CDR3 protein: CATSTDMSSYNEQFF; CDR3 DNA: TGTGCCACCAGCACCGACATGAGCTCCTACAATGAGCAGTTCTTC
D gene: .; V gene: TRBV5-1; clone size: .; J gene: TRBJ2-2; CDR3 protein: CASSYHTGELFF; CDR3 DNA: TGCGCCAGCAGTTATCACACCGGGGAGCTGTTTTTT
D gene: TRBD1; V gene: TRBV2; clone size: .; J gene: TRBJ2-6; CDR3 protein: CASIRDRARRSGANVLTF; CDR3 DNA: TGTGCCAGCATCCGGGACAGGGCTCGACGGTCTGGGGCCAACGTCCTGACTTTC
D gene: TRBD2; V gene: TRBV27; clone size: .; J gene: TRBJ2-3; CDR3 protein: CASSLGLGGDTQYF; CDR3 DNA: TGTGCCAGCAGTTTAGGACTAGGCGGAGATACGCAGTATTTT
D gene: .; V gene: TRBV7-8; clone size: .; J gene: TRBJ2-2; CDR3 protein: CASSLAGRRAGELFF; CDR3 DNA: TGTGCCAGCAGCTTAGCAGGGAGGAGGGCCGGGGAGCTGTTTTTT
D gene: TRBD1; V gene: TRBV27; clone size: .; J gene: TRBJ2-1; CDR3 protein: CASTFQGATYNEQFF; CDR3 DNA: TGTGCCAGCACCTTTCAGGGGGCTACGTACAATGAGCAGTTCTTC
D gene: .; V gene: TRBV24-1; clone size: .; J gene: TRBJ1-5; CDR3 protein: CATSDLSGNQPQHF; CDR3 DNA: TGTGCCACCAGTGATCTCTCGGGGAATCAGCCCCAGCATTTT
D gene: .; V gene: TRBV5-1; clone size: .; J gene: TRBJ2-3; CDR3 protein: CASSLVGRGRADTQYF; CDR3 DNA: TGCGCCAGCAGCTTGGTAGGAAGAGGGAGAGCAGATACGCAGTATTTT
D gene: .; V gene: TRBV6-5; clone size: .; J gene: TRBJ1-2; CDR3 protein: CASSTRTALNYGYTF; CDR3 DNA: TGTGCCAGCAGTACTAGGACAGCCCTTAACTATGGCTACACCTTC
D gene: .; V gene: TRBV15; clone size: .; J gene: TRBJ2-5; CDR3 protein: CATSRDRDYQETQYF; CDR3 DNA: TGTGCCACCAGCAGAGACCGGGACTACCAAGAGACCCAGTACTTC
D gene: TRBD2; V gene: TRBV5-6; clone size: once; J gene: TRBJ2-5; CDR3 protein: CASSLVGGETQYF; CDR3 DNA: TGTGCCAGCAGCTTGGTGGGAGGGGAGACCCAGTACTTC
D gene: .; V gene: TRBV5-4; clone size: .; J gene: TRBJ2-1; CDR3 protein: CASSSYLLRGAGALQFF; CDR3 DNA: TGTGCCAGCAGCTCCTATTTGTTGCGGGGAGCCGGGGCGCTCCAGTTCTTC
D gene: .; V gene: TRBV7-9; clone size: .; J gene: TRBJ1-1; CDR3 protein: CASSLGAGRGMNTEAFF; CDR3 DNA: TGTGCCAGCAGCTTAGGGGCGGGACGAGGCATGAACACTGAAGCTTTCTTT
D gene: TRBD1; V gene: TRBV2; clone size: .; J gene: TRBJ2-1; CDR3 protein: CASSALRDRLYNEQFF; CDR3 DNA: TGTGCCAGCAGCGCGCTCCGGGACAGACTCTACAATGAGCAGTTCTTC
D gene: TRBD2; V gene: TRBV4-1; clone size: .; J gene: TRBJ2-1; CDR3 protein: CASSQESSGLRDEQFF; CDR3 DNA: TGCGCCAGCAGCCAAGAGTCTAGCGGGTTGAGAGATGAGCAGTTCTTC
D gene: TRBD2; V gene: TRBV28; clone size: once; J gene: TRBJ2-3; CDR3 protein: CASSLGLAGSTDTQYF; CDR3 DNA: TGTGCCAGCAGTTTAGGGCTAGCGGGGAGCACAGATACGCAGTATTTT
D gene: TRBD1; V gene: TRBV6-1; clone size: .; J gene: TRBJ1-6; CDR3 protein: CASSEAETGGSPLHF; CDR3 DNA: TGTGCCAGCAGTGAAGCGGAGACAGGGGGTTCACCCCTCCACTTT
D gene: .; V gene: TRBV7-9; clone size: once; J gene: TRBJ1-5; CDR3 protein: CASTDTGGGSNQPQHF; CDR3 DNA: TGTGCCAGCACCGATACCGGCGGGGGGAGCAATCAGCCCCAGCATTTT
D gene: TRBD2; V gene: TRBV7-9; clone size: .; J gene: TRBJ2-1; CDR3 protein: CASSLTGTSFYNEQFF; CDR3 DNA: TGTGCCAGCAGCTTAACCGGGACTAGCTTTTACAATGAGCAGTTCTTC
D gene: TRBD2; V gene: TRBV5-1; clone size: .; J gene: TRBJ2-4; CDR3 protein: CASSQTSGTDIQYF; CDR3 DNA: TGCGCCAGCAGCCAGACTAGCGGGACAGACATTCAGTACTTC
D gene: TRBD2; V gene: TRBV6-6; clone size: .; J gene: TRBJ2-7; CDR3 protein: CASSSVAGDYEQYF; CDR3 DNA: TGTGCCAGCAGTTCCGTAGCGGGAGACTACGAGCAGTACTTC
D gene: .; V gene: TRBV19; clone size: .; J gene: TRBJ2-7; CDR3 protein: CASSRFRSVEQYF; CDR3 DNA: TGTGCCAGTAGTAGGTTCCGGTCTGTCGAGCAGTACTTC
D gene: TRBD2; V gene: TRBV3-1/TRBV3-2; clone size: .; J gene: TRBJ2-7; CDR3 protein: CASSQGVSGSSYEQYF; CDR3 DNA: TGTGCCAGCAGCCAAGGGGTTAGCGGGAGCTCCTACGAGCAGTACTTC
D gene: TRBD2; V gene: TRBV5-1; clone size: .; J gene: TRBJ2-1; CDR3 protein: CASSPPNSGKISEQFF; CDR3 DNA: TGCGCCAGCAGCCCCCCGAATAGCGGGAAGATTTCGGAGCAGTTCTTC
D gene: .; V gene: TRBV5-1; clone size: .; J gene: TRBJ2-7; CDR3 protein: CASRPPDLAEQYF; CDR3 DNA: TGCGCCAGCCGGCCCCCCGATCTAGCAGAGCAGTACTTC
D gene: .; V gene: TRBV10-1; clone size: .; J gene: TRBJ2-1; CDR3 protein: CASSDFSGSWEDEQFF; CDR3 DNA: TGCGCCAGCAGTGATTTTTCAGGTTCATGGGAGGATGAGCAGTTCTTC
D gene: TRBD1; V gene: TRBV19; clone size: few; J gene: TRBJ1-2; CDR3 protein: CASSRQGARGYTF; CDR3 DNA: TGTGCCAGTAGTCGACAGGGGGCGCGTGGCTACACCTTC
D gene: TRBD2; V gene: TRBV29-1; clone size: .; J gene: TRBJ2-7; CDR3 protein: CSVLPGLAGGPYEQYF; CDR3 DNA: TGCAGCGTCCTTCCGGGACTAGCGGGAGGCCCCTACGAGCAGTACTTC
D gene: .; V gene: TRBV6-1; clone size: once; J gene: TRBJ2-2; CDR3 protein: CASSEARGWSGTGELFF; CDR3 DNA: TGTGCCAGCAGTGAAGCGCGAGGGTGGAGTGGCACCGGGGAGCTGTTTTTT
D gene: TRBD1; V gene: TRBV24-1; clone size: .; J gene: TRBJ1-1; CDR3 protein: CATSAGQGNTEAFF; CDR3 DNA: TGTGCCACCAGTGCCGGACAGGGAAACACTGAAGCTTTCTTT
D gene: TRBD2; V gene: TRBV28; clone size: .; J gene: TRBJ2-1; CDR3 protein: CASISSGSGNEQFF; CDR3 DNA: TGTGCCAGCATATCTAGCGGGAGTGGTAATGAGCAGTTCTTC
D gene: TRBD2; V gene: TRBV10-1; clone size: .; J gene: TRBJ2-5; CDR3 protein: CASSEGLAGGETQYF; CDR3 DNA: TGCGCCAGCAGTGAGGGACTAGCGGGAGGAGAGACCCAGTACTTC
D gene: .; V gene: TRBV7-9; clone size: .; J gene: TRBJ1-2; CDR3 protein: CASTRRNYGYTF; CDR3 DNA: TGTGCCAGCACCCGCCGGAACTATGGCTACACCTTC
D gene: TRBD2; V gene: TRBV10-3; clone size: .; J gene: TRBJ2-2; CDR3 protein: CAISELLAGGPNGELFF; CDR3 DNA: TGTGCCATCAGTGAGTTACTAGCGGGAGGGCCCAACGGGGAGCTGTTTTTT